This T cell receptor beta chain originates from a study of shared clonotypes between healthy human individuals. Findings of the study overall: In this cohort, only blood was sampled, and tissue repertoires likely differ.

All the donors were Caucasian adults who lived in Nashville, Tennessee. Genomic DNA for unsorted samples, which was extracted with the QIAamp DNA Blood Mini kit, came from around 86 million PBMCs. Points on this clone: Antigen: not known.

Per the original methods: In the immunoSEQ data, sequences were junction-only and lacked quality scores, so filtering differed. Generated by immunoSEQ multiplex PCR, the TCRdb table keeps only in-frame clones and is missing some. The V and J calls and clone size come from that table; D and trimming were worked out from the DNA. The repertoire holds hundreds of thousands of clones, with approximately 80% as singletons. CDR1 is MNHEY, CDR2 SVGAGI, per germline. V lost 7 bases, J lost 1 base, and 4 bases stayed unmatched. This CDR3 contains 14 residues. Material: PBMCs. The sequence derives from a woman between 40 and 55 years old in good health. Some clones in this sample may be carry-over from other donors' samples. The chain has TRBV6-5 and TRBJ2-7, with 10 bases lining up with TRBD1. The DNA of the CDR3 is TGTGCCAGCAAAAGGACAGGGGGATCCTACGAGCAGTACTTC. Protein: CASKRTGGSYEQYF.